The sequence of this T cell receptor (beta chain) was determined in a study of T cells after yellow fever vaccination. Study-wide background: The SMART-Seq v4 Ultra Low Input method served to prepare the low-cell-number fractions.

MiXCR was run by TCRdb on the 5' RACE reads, yielding one entry per CDR3 protein. The table includes a few hundred thousand distinct CDR3 sequences, almost 4% detected once. Overall study findings and caveats: The study re-detected most primary-vaccination clones after the booster (nearly 97% CD4, around 89% CD8).

The sample holds a few counts of this clonotype. The antigen is not known. The V gene end was trimmed by 0 bases and the J gene end by 8 bases; junction bases not matched to a gene: 9. This CDR3 spans 16 amino acids. Germline V CDR1 and CDR2: MNHEY, SVGAGI. The material was PBMCs, obtained 5 days after the yellow fever booster vaccination. This rearrangement joins TRBV6-5 to TRBJ2-3, with TRBD2 matching 9 bases. This TCR came from a young man who received the YFV17D yellow fever vaccine. CDR3 DNA sequence: TGTGCCAGCAGTTACTCTTTAGCGGGGGAGGAAGGTACGCAGTATTTT. Translation: CASSYSLAGEEGTQYF.